One sample yielded the 19 T cell receptor beta chains listed below, sequenced in a study of T cell responses to AZD1222 COVID-19 vaccine. Generated by immunoSEQ multiplex PCR, the TCRdb table keeps only in-frame clones and is missing some. The data hold about 69,000 clones, with around four fifths observed a single time. Sample: peripheral blood, taken 28 days after the second AZD1222 dose. These receptors all stem from an adult who received the AZD1222 COVID-19 vaccine.

The V gene is TRBV4-1, the J gene TRBJ2-7, with D possibly matching TRBD2 (6 bases). Germline CDR1 and CDR2: MGHRA and YSYEKL. The CDR3 consists of 16 residues. The germline V and J ends were trimmed by 2 bases and 0 bases, with 14 bases remaining between them. The CDR3 loop is CASSQSWRGNSYEQYF. CDR3 sequence (DNA): TGCGCCAGCAGCCAATCCTGGCGGGGCAACTCCTACGAGCAGTACTTC.

The CDR3 DNA reads TGTGCCAGCAGGTCCGGGACAGTTCTTGGAGGCTACACCTTC. It codes for CASRSGTVLGGYTF. V is TRBV6-6 and J is TRBJ1-2, with 7 bases fitting TRBD1. This CDR3 has 14 amino acids. V lost 6 bases, J lost 8 bases, and 12 bases stayed unmatched. Per germline, CDR1 MNHNY and CDR2 SVGAGI (reference sequence).

The gene calls are TRBV10-3 and TRBJ1-1; 7 positions agree with TRBD1. V was clipped by 6 bases and J by 6 bases; unmatched bases: 7. Germline V gives CDR1 ENHRY, CDR2 SYGVKD. The CDR3 extends over 13 amino acids. The CDR3 DNA reads TGTGCCATCAGCCCACAGGGGATCGCTGAAGCTTTCTTT. Amino acids: CAISPQGIAEAFF.

The chain has TRBV4-1 and TRBJ1-2; TRBD1 is a possible D gene (5 bases). Germline CDR1 is MGHRA and CDR2 is YSYEKL. Deletions cut 4 bases from V and 8 bases from J, with 20 bases between. The CDR3 runs 15 residues. The CDR3 spells CASSRSWGGDEGYTF. The CDR3 DNA reads as TGCGCCAGCAGCCGATCCTGGGGAGGGGACGAGGGCTACACCTTC.

The chain is built from TRBV6-5 and TRBJ1-2, with 8 bases fitting TRBD1. CDR3 size: 14 residues. V dropped 0 bases and J dropped 7; count of bases not matched to a gene: 4. The germline gives CDR1 MNHEY, CDR2 SVGAGI. CDR3 bases: TGTGCCAGCAGTTACTCTGGACAGGGCCGTGGCTACACCTTC. Translated, it gives CASSYSGQGRGYTF.

The CDR3 nucleotides read TGCAGTGCTAGGATGGGGAAGACCCAGTACTTC. This sequence encodes CSARMGKTQYF. The J gene is TRBJ2-5, the V gene TRBV20-1; D is unresolved. V was pared by 3 bases and J by 6 bases, with 8 bases between. Germline V lookup: CDR1 DFQATT, CDR2 SNEGSKA (reference sequence). The CDR3 runs 11 residues.

The rearrangement joins TRBV7-2 to TRBJ1-4; D remains unclear. In germline, CDR1 is SGHTA, CDR2 FQGNSA. The length of the CDR3 is 11 residues. Trimming took 2 bases from V and 8 from J, leaving 3 bases between them. The CDR3 region is CASSLREKLFF. As DNA, the CDR3 is TGTGCCAGCAGCTTAAGGGAAAAACTGTTTTTT.

In this sample, this clone turned up once. This chain connects TRBV29-1 to TRBJ1-2; D is unresolved. This CDR3 is 12 amino acids long. From germline, CDR1 is SQVTM and CDR2 ANQGSEA. Trimming pared 6 bases from V and 4 bases from J, leaving 12 bases between. CDR3 region: CSVPGAGYGYTF. The CDR3 DNA reads TGCAGCGTCCCCGGAGCGGGCTATGGCTACACCTTC.

V is TRBV27 and J is TRBJ1-5; D ambiguous. V was shortened by 4 bases and J by 0 bases, with 4 bases between the two germline ends. The length of the CDR3 is 13 residues. Germline loops: CDR1 MNHEY, CDR2 SMNVEV (reference sequence). The CDR3 sequence is CASSWGSNQPQHF. CDR3 nucleotide sequence: TGTGCCAGCAGTTGGGGTAGCAATCAGCCCCAGCATTTT.

By sample fraction, this clone is medium-sized. The chain carries TRBV12-3 or TRBV12-4 and TRBJ2-7; 11 bases are shared with TRBD2. The V gene end was trimmed by 6 bases and the J gene end by 6 bases; junction bases not matched to a gene: 4. The CDR3 spans 13 residues. The CDR3 DNA is TGTGCCAGCAGGCTAGCGGGAGGATCCGAGCAGTACTTC. It specifies CASRLAGGSEQYF.

This sequence joins TRBV7-9 and TRBJ1-2; TRBD1 aligns across 7 bases. The V segment lost 6 bases and the J segment 5 bases; nucleotides outside the gene matches: 9. Germline V gene lookup returns CDR1 SEHNR and CDR2 FQNEAQ (reference sequence). The CDR3 runs 14 residues. CDR3 residues: CASRGPGQLYGYTF. The CDR3 DNA reads as TGTGCCAGCAGGGGCCCGGGACAGTTGTATGGCTACACCTTC. Complete variable domain (other parts from reference TRBV7-9 and TRBJ1-2): DTGVSQNPRHKITKRGQNVTFRCDPISEHNRLYWYRQTLGQGPEFLTYFQNEAQLEKSRLLSDRFSAERPKGSFSTLEIQRTEQGDSAMYLCASRGPGQLYGYTFGSGTRLTVV.

The chain is built from TRBV12-3 or TRBV12-4 and TRBJ2-3; no clear D. V was shortened by 3 bases and J by 0 bases, with 4 bases between the two germline ends. This CDR3 has 13 amino acids. CDR3 region: CASSFRSTDTQYF. In DNA, the CDR3 is TGTGCCAGCAGTTTCCGAAGCACAGATACGCAGTATTTT.

The chain joins TRBV11-2 to TRBJ2-2, with D possibly being TRBD1 (6 bases). Per germline, CDR1 SGHAT and CDR2 FQNNGV. V lost 1 base, J lost 0 bases, and 12 bases lay in between. The CDR3 is made up of 17 amino acids. The DNA for the CDR3 is TGTGCCAGCAGCTTAGGTGTAGGGGGTGCGAACACCGGGGAGCTGTTTTTT. Translation: CASSLGVGGANTGELFF.

Here the CDR3 DNA reads TGTGCCAGCAGTGGCGAGGATTTTGAAAAACTGTTTTTT. Translating it yields CASSGEDFEKLFF. The chain has TRBV2 and TRBJ1-4, with D unresolved. V was pared by 4 bases and J by 7 bases, with 10 bases between. CDR3 length equals 13 residues. The V gene's germline CDR1 is SNHLY and CDR2 FYNNEI.

This rearrangement joins TRBV5-1 to TRBJ2-3; 10 bases line up with TRBD2. Trimming at V came to 5 bases and at J to 7 bases, leaving 10 bases not matched to a gene. CDR3 length: 15 residues. CDR1 and CDR2 (germline): SGHRS, YFSETQ. Here the CDR3 DNA reads TGCGCCAGCAGTTCTCGGACTAGCGGAGCGAATACGCAGTATTTT. This translates into CASSSRTSGANTQYF. The full variable domain, its missing parts supplied by reference TRBV5-1 and TRBJ2-3, is KAGVTQTPRYLIKTRGQQVTLSCSPISGHRSVSWYQQTPGQGLQFLFEYFSETQRNKGNFPGRFSGRQFSNSRSEMNVSTLELGDSALYLCASSSRTSGANTQYFGPGTRLTVL.

The gene calls are TRBV18 and TRBJ1-3; D call uncertain. The CDR3 totals 16 residues. Trimming took 3 bases from V and 1 from J, leaving 13 bases between them. CDR1 is KGHSH, CDR2 LQKENI, per germline. The CDR3 bases are TGTGCCAGCTCACCCCCCTTCAGCCTTTCTGGAAACACCATATATTTT. Amino acids: CASSPPFSLSGNTIYF.

The chain couples TRBV10-3 to TRBJ1-1; D possibly corresponds to TRBD1 (5 bases). This CDR3 is 17 amino acids long. Germline-derived CDR1 and CDR2 are ENHRY and SYGVKD. V dropped 0 bases and J dropped 1 base, with 15 bases sitting between them. CDR3 DNA sequence: TGTGCCATCAGTGAGTCGCCGGGGGTGGGCGCGAACACTGAAGCTTTCTTT. Translating gives CAISESPGVGANTEAFF.

V gene TRBV3-1 (or the pseudogene TRBV3-2) combines with J gene TRBJ2-5; D is tentatively TRBD1 or TRBD2 (5 bases each). The V gene's germline CDR1 is LGHDT and CDR2 YNNKEL (reference sequence). The CDR3 runs 14 residues. The germline V and J ends were trimmed by 2 bases and 3 bases, with 10 bases remaining between them. The CDR3 coding sequence is TGTGCCAGCAGCCAATCGGTGGGGGAAGAGACCCAGTACTTC. This sequence encodes CASSQSVGEETQYF.

The gene calls are TRBV5-5 and TRBJ2-5; the match to TRBD2 covers 8 bases. V lost 0 bases to trimming and J lost 2 bases; unmatched junction nucleotides: 6. Per germline, CDR1 SGHKS and CDR2 YYEKEE (reference sequence). This CDR3 is 16 amino acids long. The CDR3 region is CASSLERTSRQETQYF. As DNA, the CDR3 is TGTGCCAGCAGCTTGGAGCGGACTAGCCGACAAGAGACCCAGTACTTC.